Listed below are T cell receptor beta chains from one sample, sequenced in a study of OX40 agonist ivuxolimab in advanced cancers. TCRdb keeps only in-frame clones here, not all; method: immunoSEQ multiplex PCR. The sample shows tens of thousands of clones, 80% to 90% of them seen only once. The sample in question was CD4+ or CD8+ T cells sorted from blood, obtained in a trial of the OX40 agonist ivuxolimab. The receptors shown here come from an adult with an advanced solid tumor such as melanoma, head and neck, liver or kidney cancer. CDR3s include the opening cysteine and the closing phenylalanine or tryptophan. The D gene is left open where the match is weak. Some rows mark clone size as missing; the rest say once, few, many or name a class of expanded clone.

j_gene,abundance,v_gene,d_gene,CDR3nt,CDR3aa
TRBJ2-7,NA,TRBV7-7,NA,TGTGCCAGCAGCCCTATGTCAGGGGCCACCTACGAGCAGTACTTC,CASSPMSGATYEQYF
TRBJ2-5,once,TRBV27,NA,TGTGCCAGCAGTGTCTCTCTCGGTCCTCAAGAGACCCAGTACTTC,CASSVSLGPQETQYF
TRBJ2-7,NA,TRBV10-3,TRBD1,TGTGCCATCGGGACAGGGACCTACGAGCAGTACTTC,CAIGTGTYEQYF
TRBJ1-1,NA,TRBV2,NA,TGTGCCAGCCCGAGGGGAACTAGTGAAGCTTTCTTT,CASPRGTSEAFF
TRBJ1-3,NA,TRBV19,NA,TGTGCCAGTAGTACGGGAGGGGCGTTCGGAAACACCATATATTTT,CASSTGGAFGNTIYF
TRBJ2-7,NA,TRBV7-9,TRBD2,TGTGCCAGCAGGCTTACTAGCGGGAGCACCTACGAGCAGTACTTC,CASRLTSGSTYEQYF
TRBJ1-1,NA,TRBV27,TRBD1,TGTGCCAGCAGCTGGACAGGGGGCGCGTCTGAAGCTTTCTTT,CASSWTGGASEAFF
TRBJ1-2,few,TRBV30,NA,TGTGCCTGGAGTATCGCGGGGGCCGATGGCTACACCTTC,CAWSIAGADGYTF
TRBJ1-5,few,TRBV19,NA,TGTGCCAGTAGTATCGAAGGGGATAGCAATCAGCCCCAGCATTTT,CASSIEGDSNQPQHF
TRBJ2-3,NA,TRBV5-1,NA,TGCGCCAGCAGCTTGTCCGCTGCAGATACGCAGTATTTT,CASSLSAADTQYF
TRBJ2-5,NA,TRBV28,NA,TGTGCCAGCAGCGAGACATTTGTCCAAGAGACCCAGTACTTC,CASSETFVQETQYF
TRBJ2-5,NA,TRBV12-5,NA,TGTGCTAGTGGTACGTGGGAGGTCCAAGAGACCCAGTACTTC,CASGTWEVQETQYF
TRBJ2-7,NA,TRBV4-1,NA,TGCGCCAGCAGCCAAGAGCCGGGAATCGGCTACGAGCAGTACTTC,CASSQEPGIGYEQYF
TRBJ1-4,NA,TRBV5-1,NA,TGCGCCAGCAGCTTCAACAGCAACCCGAGCCTAACCGCAACTAATGAAAAACTGTTTTTT,CASSFNSNPSLTATNEKLFF
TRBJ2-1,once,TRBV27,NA,TGTGCCAGCAGGCCCAGGGGGGGACATGAGCAGTTCTTC,CASRPRGGHEQFF
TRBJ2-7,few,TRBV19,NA,TGTGCCAGTAGTAAAGATGTGGGAAGCTCCTACGAGCAGTACTTC,CASSKDVGSSYEQYF
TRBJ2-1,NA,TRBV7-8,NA,TGTGCCAGCAGCTTAATGGTCAATGAGCAGTTCTTC,CASSLMVNEQFF
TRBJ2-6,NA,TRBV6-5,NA,TGTGCCAGCAGTTACGGGCCGACCTCTGGGGCCAACGTCCTGACTTTC,CASSYGPTSGANVLTF